Reported below is one T cell receptor beta chain. Its cognate antigen is unknown. The record originates from a study of STAT3 mutations in large granular lymphocyte leukemia. Study overall: Canonical activating STAT3 mutations were detected in roughly half of the longitudinally sequenced T-LGLL patients.

Whole-study results and caveats: A small but highly pathogenic clone may have been missed. In several patients, dominant TCR clone burden exceeded STAT3 mutant burden, suggesting STAT3 mutation arose secondarily. At least one immunodominant TCR beta clonotype appeared in every T-cell large granular lymphocyte leukemia patient. In about 30% of the 18 patients, new TCR clonotypes emerged after therapy.

Trimming stripped 3 bases from V and 6 bases from J, with 17 bases between. This CDR3 has 15 residues. From germline, CDR1 is MGHDK and CDR2 SYGVNS. Using immunoSEQ multiplex PCR, the repertoire was profiled, and TCRdb retains in-frame clones only, with some absent. The sample contains 9,500 to 14,000 clones, 85% of which appear only once. The sequenced sample consisted of peripheral blood mononuclear cells. This clonotype originated in a man older than 75 with T-cell large granular lymphocyte leukemia. Some clones in this sample may be carry-over from other donors' samples. V and J are TRBV25-1 and TRBJ1-2; possibly TRBD1 for D (5 bases). The CDR3 DNA sequence: TGTGCCAGCAGTGATTCTATCGGGGGAGCAGATGGCTACACCTTC. Its translation is CASSDSIGGADGYTF.